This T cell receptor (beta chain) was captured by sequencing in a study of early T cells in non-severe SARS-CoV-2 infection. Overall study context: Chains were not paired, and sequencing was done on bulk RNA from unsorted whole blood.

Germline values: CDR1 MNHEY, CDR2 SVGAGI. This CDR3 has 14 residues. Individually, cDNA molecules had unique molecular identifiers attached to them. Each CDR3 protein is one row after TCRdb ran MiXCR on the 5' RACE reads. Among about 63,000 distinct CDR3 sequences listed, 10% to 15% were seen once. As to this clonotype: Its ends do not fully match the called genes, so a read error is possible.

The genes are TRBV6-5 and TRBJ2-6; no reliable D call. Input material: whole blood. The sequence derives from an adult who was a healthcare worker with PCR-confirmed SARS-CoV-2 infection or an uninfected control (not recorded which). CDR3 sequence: CASGYLDGANVLTF. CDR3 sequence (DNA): TGTGCCAGCGGTTACCTTGATGGGGCCAACGTCCTGACTTTC.